What follows are 2 T cell receptor beta chains derived from one specimen sequenced in a study of blood T cell repertoires in COVID-19. The protocol was immunoSEQ multiplex PCR, while the TCRdb copy is restricted to in-frame clones and leaves out a portion. Of 25,000 to 35,000 clones in the sample, roughly 82% were seen once. Sequenced input: peripheral blood. The receptors were gathered from a human donor in a cohort sampled during active COVID-19.

The CDR3 loop is CASNPGVDSAVETQYF. The CDR3, as DNA: TGTGCCAGCAACCCAGGGGTGGATTCAGCGGTAGAGACCCAGTACTTC. This chain links TRBV9 with TRBJ2-5; a weak D match, TRBD1 (6 bases). Germline V gene data show CDR1 as SGDLS and CDR2 as YYNGEE. Trimming stripped 6 bases from V and 4 bases from J, with 22 bases between. The CDR3 has 16 amino acids. Combining the CDR3 with reference TRBV9 and TRBJ2-5 gives the whole variable domain DSGVTQTPKHLITATGQRVTLRCSPRSGDLSVYWYQQSLDQGLQFLIQYYNGEERAKGNILERFSAQQFPDLHSELNLSSLELGDSALYFCASNPGVDSAVETQYFGPGTRLLVL.

The count of this clone is one. The J gene is TRBJ2-7, the V gene TRBV30; the D gene is possibly TRBD2 (6 bases). CDR1 GTSNPN and CDR2 SVGIG come from the germline V gene (reference sequence). V lost 0 bases and J 3 bases, leaving 9 bases between the germline ends. This CDR3 has 13 amino acids. The CDR3 DNA is TGTGCCTGGAGTGTACTCGGGAGCTACGAGCAGTACTTC. The encoded protein is CAWSVLGSYEQYF.